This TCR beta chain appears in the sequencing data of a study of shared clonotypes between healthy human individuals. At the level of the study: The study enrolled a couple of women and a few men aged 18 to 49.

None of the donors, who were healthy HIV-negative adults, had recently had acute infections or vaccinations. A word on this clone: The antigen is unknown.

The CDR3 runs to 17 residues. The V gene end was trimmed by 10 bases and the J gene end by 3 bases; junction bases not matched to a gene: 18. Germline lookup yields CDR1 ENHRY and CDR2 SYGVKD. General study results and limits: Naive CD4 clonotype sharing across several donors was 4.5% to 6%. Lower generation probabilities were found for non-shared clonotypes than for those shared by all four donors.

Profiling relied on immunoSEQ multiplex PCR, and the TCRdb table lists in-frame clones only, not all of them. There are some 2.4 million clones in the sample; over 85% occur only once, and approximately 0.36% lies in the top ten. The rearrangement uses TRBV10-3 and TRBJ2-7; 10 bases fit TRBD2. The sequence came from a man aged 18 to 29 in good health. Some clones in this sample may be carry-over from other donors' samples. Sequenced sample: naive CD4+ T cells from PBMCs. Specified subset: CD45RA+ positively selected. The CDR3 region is CATGGASGSSDGYEQYF. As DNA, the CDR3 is TGTGCCACCGGGGGGGCTAGCGGGAGCAGCGACGGCTACGAGCAGTACTTC.